This T cell receptor (beta chain) derives from a study of vaccination effects on CD4 cells after COVID-19. Study summary: After the second dose, samples were taken at median day 72.

Germline CDR1 is GTSNPN and CDR2 is SVGIG (reference sequence). V shed 0 bases and J 7 bases; nucleotides not matched to a gene: 5. The CDR3 consists of 13 residues. Details on this clone: Its antigen is currently unknown.

Antigen-specific CD4+ T cell clonotypes were called by their expansion after viral peptide-pool culture in ViraFEST. Culture lasted 10 days before CD4+ T cell isolation. All participants had two doses of either the BNT162b2 or mRNA-1273 vaccine. Here immunoSEQ multiplex PCR was the method, and the copy in TCRdb shows in-frame clones only, minus some. The table includes some 14,000 clones, more than 60% detected once. The sample in question was CD4+ T cells from PBMCs cultured with HCoV-NL63 spike peptides, obtained after COVID-19 vaccination. The rearrangement joins TRBV30 to TRBJ1-2; TRBD1 matches 7 bases. The origin of this receptor is a human donor who received a COVID-19 vaccine. The CDR3 loop is CAWSVSRGVGYTF. In nucleotides, the CDR3 is TGTGCCTGGAGTGTAAGCAGGGGGGTTGGCTACACCTTC.